These 6 T cell receptor beta chains came from one sample sequenced in a study of cytomegalovirus exposure and HLA in healthy donors. PCR involved 60 Vbeta and 13 Jbeta primers. Repertoires were generated with immunoSEQ multiplex PCR, while TCRdb's copy carries only in-frame clones and drops some. The sample shows about 150,000 clones, roughly 79% of them seen only once. Source material: PBMCs. These receptors originate from a young man in good health and CMV-seronegative.

The chain uses TRBV7-9 and TRBJ2-2; tentative D call: TRBD2 (6 bases). Trimming shortened V by 2 bases and J by 0 bases, and 10 bases separated the two germline ends. CDR1 SEHNR and CDR2 FQNEAQ come from the germline V gene (reference sequence). The CDR3 consists of 16 residues. This CDR3 reads CASSLRRGPNTGELFF. The CDR3 nucleotides read TGTGCCAGCAGCTTACGGCGGGGACCGAACACCGGGGAGCTGTTTTTT.

This clone showed up just a few times. This chain uses TRBV7-2 with TRBJ2-3; possible D gene TRBD1, 6 bases. The CDR3 consists of 14 residues. The germline CDR1 and CDR2 sequences are SGHTA and FQGNSA. V was shortened by 4 bases and J by 5 bases, with 13 bases between the two germline ends. CDR3 amino acids: CASSSGVLIDTQYF. The CDR3 DNA is TGTGCCAGCAGCTCAGGGGTTCTCATAGATACGCAGTATTTT.

The table lists this clone with a few counts. One end of the junction does not line up with germline, which may come from a read error. The chain combines TRBV11-3 with TRBJ2-4; 8 bases align to TRBD2. CDR1 is SGHNT, CDR2 YENEEA, per germline. The CDR3 is 15 amino acids. CDR3 bases: TGTGCCAGCAGCCCCGGGGGGGAGACCAAAAACAGTCAGTACTTC. Its protein product is CASSPGGETKNSQYF.

V gene TRBV25-1 combines with J gene TRBJ2-5, with 8 bases identical to TRBD2. This CDR3 contains 16 residues. Germline V CDR1 and CDR2: MGHDK, SYGVNS. With 1 base clipped from V and 2 bases from J, the junction kept 6 bases outside the gene matches. In DNA, the CDR3 is TGTGCCAGCAGTGAATTTGCGGGGGGTCAGCAAGAGACCCAGTACTTC. Residues: CASSEFAGGQQETQYF.

J is TRBJ2-5 and V is TRBV7-6; D possibly corresponds to TRBD1 (6 bases). From germline, CDR1 is SGHVS and CDR2 FNYEAQ. Trimming removed 2 bases at V and 4 bases at J, with 17 bases between. This CDR3 has 16 residues. Here the CDR3 reads CASSLTLGDIGETQYF. As DNA, the CDR3 is TGTGCCAGCAGCTTAACGCTCGGGGACATAGGAGAGACCCAGTACTTC.

The chain uses TRBV6-1 and TRBJ1-2; no firm D call. V was pared by 2 bases and J by 7 bases, with 5 bases between. CDR1 is MNHNS and CDR2 is SASEGT in the germline V gene. This CDR3 has 11 amino acids. CDR3 sequence: CASSENLGYTF. The CDR3 DNA reads as TGTGCCAGCAGTGAAAATCTTGGCTACACCTTC.